The 20 T cell receptor beta chains reported below all come from one sample, sequenced in a study of monozygotic twins with inflammatory bowel disease. TCRdb re-called the 5' RACE reads; one entry per CDR3 protein, DNA not given. The sample yields approximately 200,000 distinct CDR3 sequences, of which the top ten take up roughly 7.1%. The sample taken for sequencing was blood. These receptor sequences come from a human donor with ulcerative colitis or Crohn's disease, or a healthy co-twin of an affected twin (not recorded which).

The rearrangement joins TRBV15 to TRBJ2-2; TCRdb's assignment of TRBD1 cannot be checked, as there is no DNA. There are 13 residues in the CDR3. CDR1 and CDR2 from the germline V gene are LNHNV and YYDKDF (reference sequence). CDR3 protein: CATSRDRTPSLFF.

The chain employs TRBV27 and TRBJ2-7; TCRdb outputs TRBD2, but without DNA this stays unchecked. This CDR3 has 16 residues. Germline V gives CDR1 MNHEY, CDR2 SMNVEV (reference sequence). The CDR3 here is CASRKVSGGDFYEQYF.

The gene calls are TRBV27 and TRBJ2-1; the D call from TCRdb, TRBD1, cannot be confirmed without DNA. Germline V gene lookup returns CDR1 MNHEY and CDR2 SMNVEV (reference sequence). CDR3 length: 14 amino acids. This CDR3 reads CASSFLLQGNEQFF.

The chain couples TRBV20-1 to TRBJ2-6. The CDR3 sequence is 16 residues long. Germline V CDR1 and CDR2: DFQATT, SNEGSKA (reference sequence). CDR3 protein: CSARVLGYSGANVLTF.

The V and J genes are TRBV5-1 and TRBJ2-7; with no DNA, the TCRdb D assignment of TRBD2 cannot be verified. The CDR3 consists of 15 residues. The germline gives CDR1 SGHRS, CDR2 YFSETQ. This chain's CDR3 is CASSLAGGGANEQYF.

This chain joins TRBV5-1 and TRBJ2-7; as DNA is missing, the TRBD1 call by TCRdb cannot be tested. Germline V gene data show CDR1 as SGHRS and CDR2 as YFSETQ. This CDR3 region has 14 residues. CDR3 amino acids: CASSLAGQIYEQYF.

This chain joins TRBV5-1 and TRBJ1-2; with no DNA, the TCRdb D assignment of TRBD1 cannot be verified. The germline V gene encodes CDR1 SGHRS and CDR2 YFSETQ. This CDR3 comprises 16 residues. Here the CDR3 reads CASSLTSPGQNYGYTF.

The chain links TRBV7-7 to TRBJ1-1. Germline V gives CDR1 SSHAT, CDR2 FNYEAQ (reference sequence). CDR3 length: 13 amino acids. This CDR3 reads CASSLDGMTEAFF.

The chain is built from TRBV5-1 and TRBJ2-2; TCRdb designates TRBD2, a call that cannot be tested without DNA. The CDR3 has 15 amino acids. CDR1 is SGHRS and CDR2 is YFSETQ in the germline V gene. CDR3: CASSPGPGGDGELFF.

The J gene is TRBJ2-6, the V gene TRBV7-8. The CDR3 totals 16 residues. The V gene's germline CDR1 is SGHVS and CDR2 FQNEAQ. CDR3 residues: CASSLAHDLGANVLTF.

The rearrangement uses TRBV27 and TRBJ1-1; TCRdb's D call of TRBD1 is untestable without DNA. The CDR3 extends over 16 amino acids. CDR1 MNHEY and CDR2 SMNVEV come from the germline V gene (reference sequence). This CDR3 is CASRYTSTGSLAEAFF.

This CDR3 is CASSFQAFTGELFF. The chain carries TRBV12-3 or TRBV12-4 and TRBJ2-2. This CDR3 comprises 14 residues.

The chain carries TRBV27 and TRBJ2-2; absent DNA, TCRdb's TRBD2 call cannot be checked. CDR1 and CDR2 from the germline V gene are MNHEY and SMNVEV (reference sequence). The CDR3 runs 16 residues. The CDR3 region is CASSLTGLAVTGELFF.

The rearrangement links TRBV27 to TRBJ1-1. The V gene's germline CDR1 is MNHEY and CDR2 SMNVEV (reference sequence). This CDR3 contains 13 residues. The CDR3 loop reads CASRVLLNTEAFF.

J is TRBJ1-1 and V is TRBV4-1; TCRdb proposes TRBD1, but this gene call is untestable without DNA. The CDR3 loop spans 14 amino acids. Germline V gene data show CDR1 as MGHRA and CDR2 as YSYEKL. CDR3 sequence: CASSQGSVSPEAFF.

The genes are TRBV6-1 and TRBJ2-7; TCRdb outputs TRBD2, but without DNA this stays unchecked. This CDR3 is built from 13 residues. CDR1 is MNHNS and CDR2 is SASEGT in the germline V gene. The CDR3 loop reads CASNPGGPGEQYF.

The chain recombines TRBV10-3 with TRBJ2-5; the D call of TRBD2 rests on TCRdb alone, since no DNA is present to check it. CDR1 is ENHRY, CDR2 SYGVKD, per germline. This CDR3 has 12 amino acids. The CDR3 spells CAIRGSQETQYF.

The chain has TRBV6-2 or TRBV6-3 and TRBJ1-2. This CDR3 comprises 13 residues. Germline V lookup: CDR1 MNHEY, CDR2 SVGEGT. The CDR3 protein is CASNYKGNYGYTF.

J is TRBJ2-1 and V is TRBV9; TCRdb reports TRBD2, a call that lacks DNA to check it against. The germline CDR1 and CDR2 sequences are SGDLS and YYNGEE. This CDR3 contains 15 residues. CDR3 loop: CASSGGARGYNEQFF.

V usage is TRBV5-1 and J usage is TRBJ2-1. Germline V gives CDR1 SGHRS, CDR2 YFSETQ. The CDR3 is 15 amino acids. The CDR3 is CASSWAGGSYNEQFF.